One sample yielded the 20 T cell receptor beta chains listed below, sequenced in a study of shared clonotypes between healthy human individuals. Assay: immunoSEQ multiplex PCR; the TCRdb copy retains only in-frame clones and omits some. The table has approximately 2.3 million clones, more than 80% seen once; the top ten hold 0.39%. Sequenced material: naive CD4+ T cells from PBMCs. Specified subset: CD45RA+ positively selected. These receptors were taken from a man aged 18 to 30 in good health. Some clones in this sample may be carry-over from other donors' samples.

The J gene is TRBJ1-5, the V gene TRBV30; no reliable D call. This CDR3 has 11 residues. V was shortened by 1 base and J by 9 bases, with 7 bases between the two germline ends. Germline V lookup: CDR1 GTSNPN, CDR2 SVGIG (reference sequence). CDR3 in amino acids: CAWSGGGPQHF. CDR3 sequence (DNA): TGTGCCTGGAGTGGGGGAGGGCCCCAGCATTTT.

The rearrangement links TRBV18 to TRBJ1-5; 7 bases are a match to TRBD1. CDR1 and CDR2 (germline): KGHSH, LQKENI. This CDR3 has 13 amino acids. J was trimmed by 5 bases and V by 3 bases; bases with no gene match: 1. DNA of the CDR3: TGTGCCAGCTCACCTGGGACAGATCAGCCCCAGCATTTT. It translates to CASSPGTDQPQHF.

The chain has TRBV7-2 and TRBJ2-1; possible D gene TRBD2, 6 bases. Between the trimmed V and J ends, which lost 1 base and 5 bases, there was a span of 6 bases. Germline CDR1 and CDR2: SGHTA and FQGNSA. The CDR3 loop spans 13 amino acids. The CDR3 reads CASSLGLDNEQFF. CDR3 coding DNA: TGTGCCAGCAGCTTAGGACTAGACAATGAGCAGTTCTTC.

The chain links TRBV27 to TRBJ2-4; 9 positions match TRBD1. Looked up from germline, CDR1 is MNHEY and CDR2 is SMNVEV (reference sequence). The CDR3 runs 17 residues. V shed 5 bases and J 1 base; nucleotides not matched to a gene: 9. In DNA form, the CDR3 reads TGTGCCAGCAGTCTCCGAACAGGGGGCGCGGCCAAAAACATTCAGTACTTC. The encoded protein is CASSLRTGGAAKNIQYF.

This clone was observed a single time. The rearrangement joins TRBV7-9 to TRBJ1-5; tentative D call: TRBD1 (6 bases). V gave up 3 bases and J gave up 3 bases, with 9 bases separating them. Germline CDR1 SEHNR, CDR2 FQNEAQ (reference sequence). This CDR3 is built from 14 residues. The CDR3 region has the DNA TGTGCCAGCAGCTTTGGACAGAACAATCAGCCCCAGCATTTT. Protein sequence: CASSFGQNNQPQHF.

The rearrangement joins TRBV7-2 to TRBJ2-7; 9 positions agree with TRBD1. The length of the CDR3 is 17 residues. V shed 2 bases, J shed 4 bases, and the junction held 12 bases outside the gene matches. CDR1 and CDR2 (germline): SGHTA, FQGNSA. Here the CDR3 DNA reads TGTGCCAGCAGCTTAAACCGGCCGGGACAGGGTAATTACGAGCAGTACTTC. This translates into CASSLNRPGQGNYEQYF.

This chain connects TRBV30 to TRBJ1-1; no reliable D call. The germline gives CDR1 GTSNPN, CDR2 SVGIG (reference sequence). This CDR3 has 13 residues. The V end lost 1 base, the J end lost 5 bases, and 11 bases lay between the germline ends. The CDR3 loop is CAWSGIFRTEAFF. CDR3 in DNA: TGTGCCTGGAGTGGGATATTTCGAACTGAAGCTTTCTTT.

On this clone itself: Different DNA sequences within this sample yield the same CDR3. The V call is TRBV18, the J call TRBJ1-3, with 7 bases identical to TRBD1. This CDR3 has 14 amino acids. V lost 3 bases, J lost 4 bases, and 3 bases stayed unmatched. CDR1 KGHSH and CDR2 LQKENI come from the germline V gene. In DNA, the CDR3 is TGTGCCAGCTCACCTGGGACAGCCGGAAACACCATATATTTT. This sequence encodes CASSPGTAGNTIYF.

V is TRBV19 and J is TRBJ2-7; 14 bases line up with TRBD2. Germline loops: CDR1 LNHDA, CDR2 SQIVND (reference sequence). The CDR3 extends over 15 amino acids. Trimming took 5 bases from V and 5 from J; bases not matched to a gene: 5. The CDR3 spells CASSWGTSGRDEQYF. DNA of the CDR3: TGTGCCAGTAGTTGGGGGACTAGCGGGAGAGACGAGCAGTACTTC.

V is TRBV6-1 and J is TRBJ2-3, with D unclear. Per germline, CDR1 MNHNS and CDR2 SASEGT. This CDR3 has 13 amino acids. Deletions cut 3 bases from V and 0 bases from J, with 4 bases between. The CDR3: CASSDTSTDTQYF. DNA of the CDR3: TGTGCCAGCAGTGATACTAGCACAGATACGCAGTATTTT.

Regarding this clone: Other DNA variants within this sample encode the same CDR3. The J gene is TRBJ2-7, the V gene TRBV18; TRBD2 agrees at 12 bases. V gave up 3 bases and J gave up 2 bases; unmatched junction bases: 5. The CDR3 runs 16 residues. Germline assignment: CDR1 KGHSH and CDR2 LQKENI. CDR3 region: CASSPPGLAGTYEQYF. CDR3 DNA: TGTGCCAGCTCACCTCCTGGACTAGCGGGGACCTACGAGCAGTACTTC.

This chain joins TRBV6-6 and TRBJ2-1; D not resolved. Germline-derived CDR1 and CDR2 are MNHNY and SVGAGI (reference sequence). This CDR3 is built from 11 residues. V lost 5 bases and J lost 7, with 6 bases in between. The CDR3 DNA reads TGTGCCAGCAGTCACCTTAATGAGCAGTTCTTC. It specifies CASSHLNEQFF.

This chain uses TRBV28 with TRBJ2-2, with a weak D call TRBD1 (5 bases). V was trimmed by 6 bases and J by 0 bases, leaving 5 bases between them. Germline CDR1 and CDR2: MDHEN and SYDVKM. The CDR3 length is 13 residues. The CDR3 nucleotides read TGTGCCAGCAGGGACACGAACACCGGGGAGCTGTTTTTT. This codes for CASRDTNTGELFF.

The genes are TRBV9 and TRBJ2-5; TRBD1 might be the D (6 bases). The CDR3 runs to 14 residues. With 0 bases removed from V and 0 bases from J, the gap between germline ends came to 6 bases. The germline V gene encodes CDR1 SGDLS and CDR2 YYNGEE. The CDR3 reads CASSVDRDQETQYF. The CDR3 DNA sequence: TGTGCCAGCAGCGTAGACAGGGACCAAGAGACCCAGTACTTC.

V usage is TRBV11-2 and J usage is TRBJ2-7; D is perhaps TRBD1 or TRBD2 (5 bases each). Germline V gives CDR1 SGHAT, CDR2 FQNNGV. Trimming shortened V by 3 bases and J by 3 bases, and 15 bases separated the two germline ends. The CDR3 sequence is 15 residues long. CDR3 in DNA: TGTGCCAGCAGCTTTGGGACGGCAGTCCGCTACGAGCAGTACTTC. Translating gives CASSFGTAVRYEQYF. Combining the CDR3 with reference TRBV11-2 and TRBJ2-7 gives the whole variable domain EAGVAQSPRYKIIEKRQSVAFWCNPISGHATLYWYQQILGQGPKLLIQFQNNGVVDDSQLPKDRFSAERLKGVDSTLKIQPAKLEDSAVYLCASSFGTAVRYEQYFGPGTRLTVT.

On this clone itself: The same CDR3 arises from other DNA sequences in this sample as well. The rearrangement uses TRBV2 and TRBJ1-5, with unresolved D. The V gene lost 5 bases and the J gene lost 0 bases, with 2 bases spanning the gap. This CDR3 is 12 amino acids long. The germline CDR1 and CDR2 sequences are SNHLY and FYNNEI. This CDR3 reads CASSRSNQPQHF. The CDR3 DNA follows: TGTGCCAGCAGTCGTAGCAATCAGCCCCAGCATTTT.

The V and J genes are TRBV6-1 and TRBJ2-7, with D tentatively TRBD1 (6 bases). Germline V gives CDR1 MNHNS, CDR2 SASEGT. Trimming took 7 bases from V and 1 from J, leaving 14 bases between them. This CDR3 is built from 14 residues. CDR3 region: CASTSQDSSYEQYF. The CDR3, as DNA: TGTGCCAGCACTTCCCAGGACAGTTCCTACGAGCAGTACTTC.

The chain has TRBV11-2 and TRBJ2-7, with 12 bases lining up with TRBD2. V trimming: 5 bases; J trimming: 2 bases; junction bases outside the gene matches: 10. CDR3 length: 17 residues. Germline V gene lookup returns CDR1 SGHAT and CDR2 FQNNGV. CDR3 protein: CASSTPGLAGTTYEQYF. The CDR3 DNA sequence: TGTGCCAGCAGCACCCCCGGACTAGCGGGGACAACCTACGAGCAGTACTTC.

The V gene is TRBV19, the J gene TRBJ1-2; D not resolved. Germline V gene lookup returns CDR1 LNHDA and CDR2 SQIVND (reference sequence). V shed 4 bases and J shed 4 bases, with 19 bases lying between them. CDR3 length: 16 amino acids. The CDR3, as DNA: TGTGCCAGTAGTAAACAAGCAGCGGGGTCGGGCTATGGCTACACCTTC. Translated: CASSKQAAGSGYGYTF.

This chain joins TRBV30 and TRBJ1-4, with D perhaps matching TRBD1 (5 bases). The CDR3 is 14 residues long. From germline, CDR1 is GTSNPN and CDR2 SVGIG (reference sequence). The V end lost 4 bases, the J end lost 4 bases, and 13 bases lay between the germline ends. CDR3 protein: CAWNPPGLNEKLFF. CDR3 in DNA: TGTGCCTGGAACCCACCGGGACTTAATGAAAAACTGTTTTTT. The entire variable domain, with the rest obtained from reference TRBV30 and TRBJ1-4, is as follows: SQTIHQWPATLVQPVGSPLSLECTVEGTSNPNLYWYRQAAGRGLQLLFYSVGIGQISSEVPQNLSASRPQDRQFILSSKKLLLSDSGFYLCAWNPPGLNEKLFFGSGTQLSVL.